The 31 T cell receptor beta chains below all came from one sample that was sequenced in a study of OX40 agonist ivuxolimab in advanced cancers. Repertoires were generated with immunoSEQ multiplex PCR, while TCRdb's copy carries only in-frame clones and drops some. The top ten hold 2.5% to 3% of the sample, which has 55,000 to 95,000 clones, 85% to 90% seen once. Sequenced material: CD4+ or CD8+ T cells sorted from blood, taken in a trial of the OX40 agonist ivuxolimab. The receptors come from an adult with an advanced solid tumor such as melanoma, head and neck, liver or kidney cancer.

The genes are TRBV30 and TRBJ2-3, with D unresolved. The germline V gene has CDR1 GTSNPN and CDR2 SVGIG (reference sequence). The CDR3 has 13 amino acids. Trimming took 8 bases from V and 4 from J, leaving 16 bases between them. CDR3 bases: TGTGCCATGCGCCGGAGTAGATCAGATACGCAGTATTTT. Translated: CAMRRSRSDTQYF.

The CDR3 is CASSPNPRTDTQYF. The CDR3 bases are TGTGCCAGCAGCCCAAACCCTCGGACAGATACGCAGTATTTT. This chain uses TRBV6-1 with TRBJ2-3; D is uncertain. Germline V gene data show CDR1 as MNHNS and CDR2 as SASEGT. The CDR3 is made up of 14 amino acids. V dropped 6 bases and J dropped 3 bases, with 13 bases sitting between them.

CDR3 sequence: CATRVGDTEAFF. In DNA form, the CDR3 reads TGTGCGACCCGGGTGGGGGACACTGAAGCTTTCTTT. The chain is built from TRBV19 and TRBJ1-1; tentative D call: TRBD1 (5 bases). Germline V gives CDR1 LNHDA, CDR2 SQIVND (reference sequence). This CDR3 comprises 12 residues.

The chain has TRBV2 and TRBJ1-2, with TRBD1 identical over 7 bases. This CDR3 has 13 residues. The V and J ends lost 7 bases and 4 bases, in that order; junction bases with no gene match: 6. Per the germline V gene, CDR1 is SNHLY and CDR2 is FYNNEI. CDR3 residues: CASTETGFYGYTF. CDR3 coding DNA: TGTGCCAGCACCGAGACAGGGTTCTATGGCTACACCTTC.

V and J are TRBV2 and TRBJ2-5; D is ambiguous. The CDR3 length is 15 residues. CDR1 is SNHLY, CDR2 FYNNEI, per germline. The V end was cut by 2 bases, the J end by 4 bases, with 14 bases between. In DNA form, the CDR3 reads TGTGCCAGCAGTGAAATGGCAGTCCCTCTAGAGACCCAGTACTTC. Amino acids: CASSEMAVPLETQYF.

The rearrangement uses TRBV9 and TRBJ1-4, with D tentatively TRBD1 (5 bases). V was shortened by 0 bases and J by 5 bases, with 14 bases between the two germline ends. The CDR3 contains 16 residues. Germline assignment: CDR1 SGDLS and CDR2 YYNGEE. The CDR3 reads CASSVGSQGNNEKLFF. In nucleotides, the CDR3 is TGTGCCAGCAGCGTAGGTTCTCAGGGTAACAATGAAAAACTGTTTTTT.

The genes are TRBV2 and TRBJ2-4, with D possibly TRBD1 on 6 matching bases. The ends were cut back, 6 bases at V and 6 bases at J, with 9 bases in the middle. Germline V CDR1 and CDR2: SNHLY, FYNNEI. The CDR3 covers 12 residues. The CDR3 sequence: CASRIQGNIQYF. CDR3 bases: TGTGCCAGCAGAATACAGGGAAACATTCAGTACTTC.

The chain recombines TRBV7-9 with TRBJ2-5, with TRBD1 identical over 11 bases. Germline loops: CDR1 SEHNR, CDR2 FQNEAQ (reference sequence). This CDR3 region has 15 residues. V shed 4 bases and J 4 bases; nucleotides not matched to a gene: 5. This CDR3 reads CASSSGTGGTETQYF. The CDR3, as DNA: TGTGCCAGCAGCTCCGGGACAGGGGGAACAGAGACCCAGTACTTC.

The chain carries TRBV9 and TRBJ2-3; TRBD2 aligns across 9 bases. V shed 2 bases, J shed 1 base, and the junction held 2 bases outside the gene matches. The germline CDR1 and CDR2 sequences are SGDLS and YYNGEE. The CDR3 length is 15 residues. CDR3 nucleotides: TGTGCCAGCAGCGTCATAGCGGGAGGCACAGATACGCAGTATTTT. Protein: CASSVIAGGTDTQYF.

The chain couples TRBV10-1 to TRBJ2-2; 7 nucleotides agree with TRBD2. V lost 5 bases to trimming and J lost 3 bases; unmatched junction nucleotides: 9. Germline V gene data show CDR1 as WNHNN and CDR2 as SYGVQD (reference sequence). This CDR3 spans 16 amino acids. DNA of the CDR3: TGCGCCAGCAGTACGGGGGGACCGGGGGACACCGGGGAGCTGTTTTTT. It encodes CASSTGGPGDTGELFF.

The V gene is TRBV18, the J gene TRBJ1-6; TRBD1 is a possible D gene (5 bases). The CDR3 length is 18 residues. V was cut by 0 bases and J by 0 bases, with 12 bases left in between. Germline V gives CDR1 KGHSH, CDR2 LQKENI. CDR3 coding DNA: TGTGCCAGCTCACCACCGGGCGGGACCAGCTCCTATAATTCACCCCTCCACTTT. It translates to CASSPPGGTSSYNSPLHF. The full variable domain, with the rest looked up from reference TRBV18 and TRBJ1-6, is NAGVMQNPRHLVRRRGQEARLRCSPMKGHSHVYWYRQLPEEGLKFMVYLQKENIIDESGMPKERFSAEFPKEGPSILRIQQVVRGDSAAYFCASSPPGGTSSYNSPLHFGNGTRLTVT.

The chain recombines TRBV7-2 with TRBJ2-5; no clear D gene. The CDR3 contains 15 residues. Trimming shortened V by 5 bases and J by 4 bases, and 17 bases separated the two germline ends. In germline, CDR1 is SGHTA, CDR2 FQGNSA. The CDR3 sequence: CASSRRSLLGETQYF. CDR3 coding DNA: TGTGCCAGCAGCCGAAGGTCCCTATTGGGAGAGACCCAGTACTTC.

V gene TRBV5-4 combines with J gene TRBJ2-3, with unresolved D. V was cut by 6 bases and J by 6 bases, with 11 bases left in between. Germline V gives CDR1 SGHNT, CDR2 YYREEE (reference sequence). CDR3 length equals 12 residues. Written as DNA, the CDR3 is TGTGCCAGCATCGGAGTTGGGGATACGCAGTATTTT. Residues: CASIGVGDTQYF.

A single count supports this clone. The gene calls are TRBV2 and TRBJ2-4, with D tentatively TRBD2 (5 bases). The CDR3 runs to 11 residues. The V end lost 5 bases, the J end lost 9 bases, and 8 bases lay between the germline ends. Germline V gene lookup returns CDR1 SNHLY and CDR2 FYNNEI. The CDR3 is CASSQEGIQYF. CDR3 nucleotide sequence: TGTGCCAGCAGTCAAGAGGGCATTCAGTACTTC.

This rearrangement joins TRBV2 to TRBJ1-5, with D uncertain. Deletions cut 4 bases from V and 0 bases from J, with 10 bases between. Germline-derived CDR1 and CDR2 are SNHLY and FYNNEI. The CDR3 covers 15 residues. The CDR3, as DNA: TGTGCCAGCAGTGTGACGCAGTATAGCAATCAGCCCCAGCATTTT. It yields the protein CASSVTQYSNQPQHF.

V usage is TRBV7-9 and J usage is TRBJ1-6; D is unresolved. The CDR3 length is 15 residues. V lost 7 bases and J 4 bases, leaving 14 bases between the germline ends. Germline V CDR1 and CDR2: SEHNR, FQNEAQ (reference sequence). CDR3 bases: TGTGCCAGCACTTCCATGGGTTCTTATAATTCACCCCTCCACTTT. It translates to CASTSMGSYNSPLHF.

This clone is a singleton in its sample. V gene TRBV5-1 combines with J gene TRBJ2-5; no definite D call. With 2 bases removed from V and 5 bases from J, the gap between germline ends came to 13 bases. Looked up from germline, CDR1 is SGHRS and CDR2 is YFSETQ. CDR3 length: 14 amino acids. The CDR3 loop reads CASSFGKGRETQYF. The CDR3 coding sequence is TGCGCCAGCAGCTTTGGAAAGGGCCGGGAGACCCAGTACTTC.

The chain couples TRBV25-1 to TRBJ2-7; the D is unclear. V dropped 3 bases and J dropped 6 bases, with 6 bases sitting between them. Germline CDR1 reads MGHDK; CDR2 reads SYGVNS. The CDR3 loop spans 11 amino acids. CDR3 residues: CASSDVGEQYF. CDR3 in DNA: TGTGCCAGCAGTGATGTGGGCGAGCAGTACTTC.

The chain joins TRBV19 to TRBJ2-5, with a weak D call TRBD2 (6 bases). Germline V CDR1 and CDR2: LNHDA, SQIVND (reference sequence). The germline V and J ends were trimmed by 6 bases and 5 bases, with 19 bases remaining between them. The length of the CDR3 is 15 residues. CDR3 region: CASSTSSGAHETQYF. The CDR3 nucleotides are TGTGCCAGTAGCACCTCATCGGGAGCCCATGAGACCCAGTACTTC.

V gene TRBV11-3 combines with J gene TRBJ2-7, with 8 bases identical to TRBD1. Germline V gives CDR1 SGHNT, CDR2 YENEEA. After removal of 5 bases from V and 2 bases from J, the junction contained 5 bases not matched to a gene. The CDR3 spans 14 residues. DNA of the CDR3: TGTGCCAGCAGCCGGCGACAGGGGACCTACGAGCAGTACTTC. Its protein is CASSRRQGTYEQYF.

The chain couples TRBV6-1 to TRBJ1-1, with D hard to call. This CDR3 contains 13 residues. Germline CDR1 is MNHNS and CDR2 is SASEGT. V was shortened by 8 bases and J by 1 base, with 11 bases between the two germline ends. This CDR3 is CASSKGRNTEAFF. CDR3 nucleotide sequence: TGTGCCAGCTCTAAGGGCAGGAACACTGAAGCTTTCTTT.

DNA for the CDR3: TGTGCCAGCAGCATGAGACAGAGCTCCTATAATTCACCCCTCCACTTT. Amino acids: CASSMRQSSYNSPLHF. V is TRBV9 and J is TRBJ1-6, with a weak D call TRBD1 (5 bases). V lost 4 bases and J lost 0, with 11 bases in between. This CDR3 is built from 16 residues. The germline V gene has CDR1 SGDLS and CDR2 YYNGEE. The full variable domain, rest sourced from reference TRBV9 and TRBJ1-6, is DSGVTQTPKHLITATGQRVTLRCSPRSGDLSVYWYQQSLDQGLQFLIQYYNGEERAKGNILERFSAQQFPDLHSELNLSSLELGDSALYFCASSMRQSSYNSPLHFGNGTRLTVT.

The table lists this clone with a count of one. This chain uses TRBV5-4 with TRBJ2-3; D is possibly TRBD2 (6 bases). Trimming cost V 6 bases and J 4 bases, with 18 bases left between them. Germline values: CDR1 SGHNT, CDR2 YYREEE (reference sequence). This CDR3 spans 15 amino acids. CDR3 protein: CASTLGAGTADTQYF. Here the CDR3 DNA reads TGTGCCAGCACCCTTGGGGCGGGAACCGCAGATACGCAGTATTTT.

The chain combines TRBV25-1 with TRBJ1-5; no definite D call. Deletions cut 0 bases from V and 5 bases from J, with 17 bases between. There are 17 residues in the CDR3. Germline V gene sequence: CDR1 MGHDK, CDR2 SYGVNS. The CDR3 loop reads CASSEYRYPSLDQPQHF. Written as DNA, the CDR3 is TGTGCCAGCAGTGAATATCGATACCCGTCTTTGGATCAGCCCCAGCATTTT.

The rearrangement links TRBV19 to TRBJ2-1; D perhaps matches TRBD1 (6 bases). This CDR3 spans 18 amino acids. Germline values: CDR1 LNHDA, CDR2 SQIVND (reference sequence). V gave up 0 bases and J gave up 5 bases, with 20 bases separating them. The CDR3 DNA reads as TGTGCCAGTAGTATAGAGGTGACCTACAGGGAAGTCCACAATGAGCAGTTCTTC. It specifies CASSIEVTYREVHNEQFF.

This clone occurred once. This chain uses TRBV27 with TRBJ2-5, with 9 nucleotides matching TRBD2. Germline trimming cut 3 bases from V and 5 bases from J; bases unmatched to any gene: 19. The CDR3 is 19 residues long. Germline assignment: CDR1 MNHEY and CDR2 SMNVEV (reference sequence). CDR3 amino acids: CASSFCRERGAPGGETQYF. In DNA form, the CDR3 reads TGTGCCAGCAGTTTTTGCCGCGAGCGGGGGGCACCCGGTGGGGAGACCCAGTACTTC.

The table lists this clone with a few counts. Other DNA variants within this sample encode the same CDR3. The V call is TRBV9, the J call TRBJ1-4; maybe TRBD1 (6 bases). Germline CDR1 is SGDLS and CDR2 is YYNGEE. Deletions cut 4 bases from V and 4 bases from J, with 11 bases between. The CDR3 runs to 14 residues. This chain's CDR3 is CASSPRQVNEKLFF. Here the CDR3 DNA reads TGTGCCAGCAGCCCGCGACAGGTTAATGAAAAACTGTTTTTT.

In this sample, this clone turned up once. The chain has TRBV28 and TRBJ1-1; no definite D call. Germline CDR1 is MDHEN and CDR2 is SYDVKM. V was pared by 3 bases and J by 6 bases, with 8 bases between. CDR3 length equals 12 residues. The CDR3, as DNA: TGTGCCAGCAGTTTCTTTAGAGCTGAAGCTTTCTTT. Amino acid sequence: CASSFFRAEAFF.

The chain carries TRBV2 and TRBJ2-2, with 8 bases aligning to TRBD2. J lost 2 bases, V lost 8 bases, and 10 bases had no gene match. The CDR3 extends over 16 amino acids. Germline values: CDR1 SNHLY, CDR2 FYNNEI. The CDR3 spells CASVDRGGGNTGELFF. The CDR3 DNA follows: TGTGCCAGCGTAGACCGGGGGGGAGGAAACACCGGGGAGCTGTTTTTT. Filled out from reference TRBV2 and TRBJ2-2, the complete variable domain reads EPEVTQTPSHQVTQMGQEVILRCVPISNHLYFYWYRQILGQKVEFLVSFYNNEISEKSEIFDDQFSVERPDGSNFTLKIRSTKLEDSAMYFCASVDRGGGNTGELFFGEGSRLTVL.

V usage is TRBV27 and J usage is TRBJ1-2; unclear D gene. The V end lost 0 bases, the J end lost 5 bases, and 7 bases lay between the germline ends. This CDR3 has 13 residues. CDR1 is MNHEY and CDR2 is SMNVEV in the germline V gene (reference sequence). DNA of the CDR3: TGTGCCAGCAGTTTATCTGGGTATTATGGCTACACCTTC. The encoded protein is CASSLSGYYGYTF.

This sequence joins TRBV6-5 and TRBJ2-7; a weak D match, TRBD2 (6 bases). V dropped 7 bases and J dropped 0 bases, with 13 bases sitting between them. The CDR3 is made up of 14 amino acids. Germline lookup yields CDR1 MNHEY and CDR2 SVGAGI. This CDR3 reads CASKGGTRSYEQYF. The CDR3 DNA reads TGTGCCAGCAAGGGCGGGACGCGCTCCTACGAGCAGTACTTC.